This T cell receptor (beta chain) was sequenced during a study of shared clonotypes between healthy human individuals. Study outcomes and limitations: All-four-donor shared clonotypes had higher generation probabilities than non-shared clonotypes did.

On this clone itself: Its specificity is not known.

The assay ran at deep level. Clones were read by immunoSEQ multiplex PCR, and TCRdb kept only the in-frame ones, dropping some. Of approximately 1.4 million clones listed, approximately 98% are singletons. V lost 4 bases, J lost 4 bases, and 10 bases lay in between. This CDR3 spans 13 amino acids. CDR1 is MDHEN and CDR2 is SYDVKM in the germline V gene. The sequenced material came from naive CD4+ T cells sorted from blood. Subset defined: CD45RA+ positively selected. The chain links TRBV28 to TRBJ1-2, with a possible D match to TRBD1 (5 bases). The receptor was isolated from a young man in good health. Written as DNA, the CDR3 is TGTGCCAGCAGTTCGAGAGACAGCTATGGCTACACCTTC. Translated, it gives CASSSRDSYGYTF.